These T cell receptor beta chains were read from a single sample in a study of blood T cell repertoires in COVID-19. TCRdb keeps only in-frame clones here, not all; method: immunoSEQ multiplex PCR. The sample carries 50,000 or so clones, about nine tenths recorded once. Sequenced: peripheral blood. The receptor source for this set is a man aged 50 to 59 with active COVID-19. CDR3s include the opening cysteine and the closing phenylalanine or tryptophan. D genes are given only for firm matches. The size entry is marked missing in some rows and otherwise reads once, few, many or a size class.

abundance: NA; j_gene: TRBJ1-6; d_gene: NA; v_gene: TRBV6-5; CDR3aa: CAASGQGGSPLHF; CDR3nt: TGTGCCGCCTCGGGACAAGGCGGTTCACCCCTCCACTTT
abundance: once; j_gene: TRBJ1-1; d_gene: TRBD1; v_gene: TRBV5-4; CDR3aa: CASSLGGTGGRTEAFF; CDR3nt: TGTGCCAGCAGCCTTGGGGGGACAGGGGGCAGGACTGAAGCTTTCTTT
abundance: large; j_gene: TRBJ1-5; d_gene: NA; v_gene: TRBV6-2/TRBV6-3; CDR3aa: CASSYGTEGSQPQHF; CDR3nt: TGTGCCAGCAGTTACGGCACGGAGGGAAGTCAGCCCCAGCATTTT
abundance: NA; j_gene: TRBJ2-2; d_gene: NA; v_gene: TRBV19; CDR3aa: CASSIRVGELFF; CDR3nt: TGTGCCAGTAGTATCCGTGTGGGGGAGCTGTTTTTT
abundance: NA; j_gene: TRBJ1-4; d_gene: TRBD1; v_gene: TRBV4-2; CDR3aa: CASSQGGNRGNEKLFF; CDR3nt: TGTGCCAGCAGCCAAGGGGGAAACAGGGGTAATGAAAAACTGTTTTTT
abundance: once; j_gene: TRBJ1-5; d_gene: NA; v_gene: TRBV12-3/TRBV12-4; CDR3aa: CASSSLREPQHF; CDR3nt: TGTGCCAGCAGTTCGTTGCGGGAGCCCCAGCATTTT
abundance: NA; j_gene: TRBJ1-1; d_gene: NA; v_gene: TRBV5-1; CDR3aa: CASSSPLNTEAFF; CDR3nt: TGCGCCAGCAGCTCCCCTCTGAACACTGAAGCTTTCTTT
abundance: NA; j_gene: TRBJ2-3; d_gene: NA; v_gene: TRBV7-8; CDR3aa: CASSFGDTQYF; CDR3nt: TGTGCCAGCAGCTTCGGAGATACGCAGTATTTT
abundance: NA; j_gene: TRBJ1-2; d_gene: NA; v_gene: TRBV6-2/TRBV6-3; CDR3aa: CASSSLGDFYGYTF; CDR3nt: TGTGCCAGCAGTTCCCTCGGAGATTTCTATGGCTACACCTTC
abundance: once; j_gene: TRBJ1-6; d_gene: NA; v_gene: TRBV6-2/TRBV6-3; CDR3aa: CASSSVSNSPLHF; CDR3nt: TGTGCCAGCAGCTCGGTCTCTAATTCACCCCTCCACTTT
abundance: NA; j_gene: TRBJ1-5; d_gene: TRBD1; v_gene: TRBV6-6; CDR3aa: CASSWGSDRANQPQHF; CDR3nt: TGTGCCAGCAGTTGGGGCTCGGACAGGGCCAATCAGCCCCAGCATTTT
abundance: NA; j_gene: TRBJ2-1; d_gene: TRBD2; v_gene: TRBV9; CDR3aa: CASSVGDSGYEQFF; CDR3nt: TGTGCCAGCAGCGTAGGGGATAGCGGGTATGAGCAGTTCTTC
abundance: NA; j_gene: TRBJ2-7; d_gene: TRBD1; v_gene: TRBV5-6; CDR3aa: CASSFLGQGVEQYF; CDR3nt: TGTGCCAGCAGCTTCTTGGGACAGGGGGTCGAGCAGTACTTC
abundance: once; j_gene: TRBJ1-3; d_gene: NA; v_gene: TRBV2; CDR3aa: CASSQTGAGNTIYF; CDR3nt: TGTGCCAGCAGCCAGACAGGAGCTGGAAACACCATATATTTT
abundance: NA; j_gene: TRBJ2-7; d_gene: TRBD1; v_gene: TRBV3-1/TRBV3-2; CDR3aa: CASSQSPGTGTYEQYF; CDR3nt: TGTGCCAGCAGCCAATCTCCCGGGACAGGGACCTACGAGCAGTACTTC
abundance: NA; j_gene: TRBJ2-3; d_gene: TRBD2; v_gene: TRBV9; CDR3aa: CASRGGTTDTQYF; CDR3nt: TGTGCCAGCCGGGGGGGGACCACAGATACGCAGTATTTT
abundance: NA; j_gene: TRBJ2-3; d_gene: NA; v_gene: TRBV2; CDR3aa: CASSEGAGIKDTQYF; CDR3nt: TGTGCCAGCAGTGAAGGGGCAGGGATTAAGGATACGCAGTATTTT
abundance: NA; j_gene: TRBJ2-7; d_gene: TRBD1; v_gene: TRBV7-2; CDR3aa: CASSLADRVIYEQYF; CDR3nt: TGTGCCAGCAGCCTCGCGGACAGGGTTATTTACGAGCAGTACTTC
abundance: NA; j_gene: TRBJ2-2; d_gene: NA; v_gene: TRBV24-1; CDR3aa: CATSGLTGELFF; CDR3nt: TGTGCCACCAGTGGGCTCACCGGGGAGCTGTTTTTT
abundance: NA; j_gene: TRBJ2-4; d_gene: NA; v_gene: TRBV6-6; CDR3aa: CASSPRGTAKNIQYF; CDR3nt: TGTGCCAGCAGCCCCCGGGGGACGGCCAAAAACATTCAGTACTTC
abundance: NA; j_gene: TRBJ2-7; d_gene: NA; v_gene: TRBV7-2; CDR3aa: CASRRGPTYEQYF; CDR3nt: TGTGCCAGCAGACGCGGGCCGACCTACGAGCAGTACTTC
abundance: once; j_gene: TRBJ2-3; d_gene: NA; v_gene: TRBV27; CDR3aa: CASSFGVKVDTQYF; CDR3nt: TGTGCCAGCAGTTTCGGGGTAAAGGTGGATACGCAGTATTTT
abundance: NA; j_gene: TRBJ1-2; d_gene: NA; v_gene: TRBV25-1; CDR3aa: CASSWGGFYGYTF; CDR3nt: TGTGCCAGCAGCTGGGGAGGATTCTATGGCTACACCTTC
abundance: NA; j_gene: TRBJ1-4; d_gene: NA; v_gene: TRBV18; CDR3aa: CASSPAGEEKLFF; CDR3nt: TGTGCCAGCTCACCGGCAGGGGAGGAAAAACTGTTTTTT
abundance: NA; j_gene: TRBJ2-7; d_gene: NA; v_gene: TRBV30; CDR3aa: CAWRKKRLTPYEQYF; CDR3nt: TGTGCCTGGAGGAAAAAGAGACTCACCCCCTACGAGCAGTACTTC
abundance: NA; j_gene: TRBJ2-1; d_gene: TRBD1; v_gene: TRBV2; CDR3aa: CASSGDVRTGSSYNEQFF; CDR3nt: TGTGCCAGCAGTGGGGATGTGAGGACAGGGTCCTCCTACAATGAGCAGTTCTTC
abundance: once; j_gene: TRBJ1-5; d_gene: NA; v_gene: TRBV27; CDR3aa: CASSSTGGNQPQHF; CDR3nt: TGTGCCAGCAGTAGCACAGGTGGCAATCAGCCCCAGCATTTT
abundance: once; j_gene: TRBJ2-1; d_gene: NA; v_gene: TRBV4-1; CDR3aa: CASSRLVSGEQFF; CDR3nt: TGCGCCAGCAGCCGACTCGTTTCCGGTGAGCAGTTCTTC
abundance: NA; j_gene: TRBJ1-2; d_gene: NA; v_gene: TRBV12-5; CDR3aa: CASGMDSTPSYTF; CDR3nt: TGTGCTAGTGGTATGGACAGTACCCCTAGCTACACCTTC
abundance: NA; j_gene: TRBJ2-2; d_gene: NA; v_gene: TRBV6-2/TRBV6-3; CDR3aa: CASSRGQPGAGELFF; CDR3nt: TGTGCCAGCAGTCGCGGACAGCCTGGGGCCGGGGAGCTGTTTTTT
abundance: NA; j_gene: TRBJ2-5; d_gene: TRBD2; v_gene: TRBV6-1; CDR3aa: CASSEPPRGGGETQYF; CDR3nt: TGTGCCAGCAGCGAACCCCCTAGGGGCGGGGGTGAGACCCAGTACTTC
abundance: NA; j_gene: TRBJ2-1; d_gene: TRBD2; v_gene: TRBV20-1; CDR3aa: CSASTGRESYNEQFF; CDR3nt: TGCAGTGCTAGTACCGGGAGGGAGTCCTACAATGAGCAGTTCTTC
abundance: NA; j_gene: TRBJ1-2; d_gene: NA; v_gene: TRBV9; CDR3aa: CASSGRYYGYTF; CDR3nt: TGTGCCAGCAGCGGCAGATACTATGGCTACACCTTC
abundance: NA; j_gene: TRBJ2-5; d_gene: TRBD2; v_gene: TRBV11-2; CDR3aa: CASSSSAKRGQETQYF; CDR3nt: TGTGCCAGCAGCTCCTCCGCAAAGCGGGGCCAAGAGACCCAGTACTTC
abundance: NA; j_gene: TRBJ1-2; d_gene: TRBD1; v_gene: TRBV10-2; CDR3aa: CASTTGQGSSNYGYTF; CDR3nt: TGCGCCAGCACAACGGGACAGGGCTCCTCTAACTATGGCTACACCTTC
abundance: NA; j_gene: TRBJ2-1; d_gene: TRBD2; v_gene: TRBV5-5; CDR3aa: CASSLDPSGAAGQFF; CDR3nt: TGTGCCAGCAGCTTGGATCCTAGCGGGGCCGCGGGGCAGTTCTTC
abundance: NA; j_gene: TRBJ1-6; d_gene: NA; v_gene: TRBV7-8; CDR3aa: CASSLGSLQGTYSPLHF; CDR3nt: TGTGCCAGCAGCTTAGGTTCACTGCAGGGGACCTATTCACCCCTCCACTTT
abundance: once; j_gene: TRBJ2-2; d_gene: TRBD1; v_gene: TRBV6-5; CDR3aa: CASSIQGALSGELFF; CDR3nt: TGTGCCAGCAGTATACAGGGGGCGCTATCCGGGGAGCTGTTTTTT
abundance: NA; j_gene: TRBJ1-2; d_gene: TRBD1; v_gene: TRBV5-6; CDR3aa: CASSLIPGQGIYGYTF; CDR3nt: TGTGCCAGCAGCTTGATACCGGGACAGGGAATCTATGGCTACACCTTC
abundance: NA; j_gene: TRBJ2-5; d_gene: TRBD1; v_gene: TRBV5-1; CDR3aa: CASSLEGQGAETQYF; CDR3nt: TGCGCCAGCAGCTTGGAGGGACAGGGGGCGGAGACCCAGTACTTC
abundance: NA; j_gene: TRBJ2-2; d_gene: NA; v_gene: TRBV10-3; CDR3aa: CAISDGSYTGELFF; CDR3nt: TGTGCCATCAGTGACGGGAGTTACACCGGGGAGCTGTTTTTT
abundance: NA; j_gene: TRBJ1-2; d_gene: TRBD1; v_gene: TRBV7-6; CDR3aa: CASSLGGQGNYGYTF; CDR3nt: TGTGCCAGCAGCTTAGGGGGACAGGGAAACTATGGCTACACCTTC
abundance: NA; j_gene: TRBJ1-4; d_gene: NA; v_gene: TRBV7-7; CDR3aa: CASSLLGTQGEKLFF; CDR3nt: TGTGCCAGCAGCTTATTGGGGACTCAAGGTGAAAAACTGTTTTTT
abundance: once; j_gene: TRBJ2-3; d_gene: NA; v_gene: TRBV5-1; CDR3aa: CASSLENLYTDTQYF; CDR3nt: TGCGCCAGCAGCTTGGAGAACCTATACACAGATACGCAGTATTTT
abundance: NA; j_gene: TRBJ2-1; d_gene: TRBD2; v_gene: TRBV7-8; CDR3aa: CASSLAITGGSYQFF; CDR3nt: TGTGCCAGCAGCTTAGCGATCACGGGCGGGAGTTATCAGTTCTTC
abundance: few; j_gene: TRBJ2-6; d_gene: NA; v_gene: TRBV7-9; CDR3aa: CASSTFTGPGANVLTF; CDR3nt: TGTGCCAGCAGCACCTTCACAGGGCCTGGGGCCAACGTCCTGACTTTC
abundance: NA; j_gene: TRBJ1-1; d_gene: NA; v_gene: TRBV19; CDR3aa: CASTSAGYYTEAFF; CDR3nt: TGTGCCAGTACCAGCGCGGGATACTATACTGAAGCTTTCTTT
abundance: NA; j_gene: TRBJ2-3; d_gene: TRBD2; v_gene: TRBV3-1/TRBV3-2; CDR3aa: CASSQALTSGSGDTQYF; CDR3nt: TGTGCCAGCAGCCAAGCCCTGACTAGCGGGAGTGGAGATACGCAGTATTTT
abundance: NA; j_gene: TRBJ2-5; d_gene: NA; v_gene: TRBV20-1; CDR3aa: CSARDTLAQYF; CDR3nt: TGCAGTGCTAGAGATACCCTAGCCCAGTACTTC
abundance: NA; j_gene: TRBJ2-1; d_gene: NA; v_gene: TRBV14; CDR3aa: CASSLKTGRYNEQFF; CDR3nt: TGTGCCAGCAGCCTTAAGACAGGGAGGTACAATGAGCAGTTCTTC